This TCR beta chain was identified during a study of Ad26.COV2.S vaccination and SARS-CoV-2 variants. Study overall: Recipients of Ad26.COV2.S got it intramuscularly, once or twice 56 days apart.

As for this clone: Its antigen is unknown.

Study outcomes and limitations: Post-vaccination breadth of spike-specific CD8+ and CD4+ T cell responses was reportedly substantial.

The treatment: some 20 received Ad26.COV2.S at low or high dose, single or two shots; a few received placebo; per-sample allocation not given. Each sample was drawn 63 days after the first injection (of vaccine or placebo). The method was immunoSEQ multiplex PCR; TCRdb's version includes in-frame clones alone and lacks a portion of them. Of some 340,000 clones listed, 70% to 90% were seen once; the top ten hold 1.5% to 2.5%. There are 16 residues in the CDR3. Deletions cut 2 bases from V and 8 bases from J, with 18 bases between. The V gene's germline CDR1 is SGHTA and CDR2 FQGNSA. The rearrangement uses TRBV7-2 and TRBJ1-4; D call uncertain. The clonotype comes from a person between 18 and 60 years old who received the Ad26.COV2.S COVID-19 vaccine or a placebo. The specimen was peripheral blood, collected in a trial of Ad26.COV2.S vaccine versus placebo. CDR3 region: CASSLRAGDNGEKLFF. The DNA of the CDR3 is TGTGCCAGCAGCTTAAGAGCAGGTGATAATGGCGAAAAACTGTTTTTT.